The entry below gives a single T cell receptor beta chain sequence along with its context. Its antigen is undetermined. The data belong to a study of cytomegalovirus exposure and HLA in healthy donors. In the study overall: Unique TCRs from HLA-typed donors, around 79 million of them, were held in an early data release. Most donors, about 82% of some 400 genotyped, fell in the Caucasian-associated ancestry cluster.

A multiplex PCR was run with 60 Vbeta primers and 13 Jbeta primers. The method was immunoSEQ multiplex PCR; TCRdb's version includes in-frame clones alone and lacks a portion of them. The table shows around 150,000 clones, with about 80% occurring only once. General observations from the study: Sequencing likely caused a cluster of highly shared sequence variants. An analysis was carried out at a later point. It showed that HLA-associated TCR beta chains were more clonally expanded than equally common non-associated chains.

V lost 0 bases, J lost 2 bases, and 9 bases lay in between. The CDR3 runs 14 residues. Germline V gene data show CDR1 as SGHRS and CDR2 as YFSETQ. This receptor was obtained from a man aged 30 to 45 in good health and CMV-seropositive. Sample: PBMCs. The chain employs TRBV5-1 and TRBJ2-7, with D maybe TRBD1 (5 bases). The CDR3 DNA reads TGCGCCAGCAGCTTGGAGACAGACACCTACGAGCAGTACTTC. Its protein is CASSLETDTYEQYF. Full variable domain (missing parts from reference TRBV5-1 and TRBJ2-7): KAGVTQTPRYLIKTRGQQVTLSCSPISGHRSVSWYQQTPGQGLQFLFEYFSETQRNKGNFPGRFSGRQFSNSRSEMNVSTLELGDSALYLCASSLETDTYEQYFGPGTRLTVT.